This TCR beta chain was captured in a study of shared clonotypes between healthy human individuals. Study results and limitations: Non-shared clonotypes showed lower generation probabilities than clonotypes common to all four donors.

The CDR3 is 13 amino acids. Trimming left V 2 bases short and J 4 bases short, with 8 bases between. Germline assignment: CDR1 MNHEY and CDR2 SVGAGI. To note about this clone: Its antigen is currently unknown.

A deep-level run was used for the assay. Libraries were prepared by immunoSEQ multiplex PCR; TCRdb keeps only in-frame clonotypes and omits some of them. The table lists over a million clones, 65% to 80% of them singletons. Partitioning of CD4+ cells yielded a CD45RA+ naive subset and a CD45RA-negative memory subset. This clonotype was obtained from a man aged 18 to 30 in good health. The chain recombines TRBV6-5 with TRBJ1-2; no reliable D call. Material for sequencing was memory CD4+ T cells sorted from blood. Indicated subset: CD45RA-negative fraction. The CDR3 reads CASSYEDGYGYTF. The CDR3 DNA sequence: TGTGCCAGCAGTTACGAGGACGGCTATGGCTACACCTTC.